One sample yielded the 2 T cell receptor beta chains listed below, sequenced in a study of CD8 T cells in Susac syndrome. The RNA, about 0.5 to 1 ug, was put through reverse transcription using random hexamers. Using its own MiXCR run on the immunoSEQ multiplex PCR reads, TCRdb lists one record per CDR3 protein. This table has about 440,000 distinct CDR3 sequences, approximately 85% appearing once. The specimen was CD8+ T cells from PBMCs. Receptors originate from a human donor with multiple sclerosis.

The chain employs TRBV2 and TRBJ1-2; D uncertain. In germline, CDR1 is SNHLY, CDR2 FYNNEI. CDR3 length: 11 residues. Trimming stripped 4 bases from V and 8 bases from J, with 8 bases between. In DNA form, the CDR3 reads TGTGCCAGCAGTGTCTCCGTAGGCTACACCTTC. It encodes CASSVSVGYTF.

This chain connects TRBV4-1 to TRBJ2-7; maybe TRBD1 (5 bases). This CDR3 has 14 residues. Between the trimmed V and J ends, which lost 1 base and 0 bases, there was a span of 7 bases. Germline CDR1 and CDR2: MGHRA and YSYEKL. The CDR3 coding sequence is TGCGCCAGCAGCCAAGGACAGCACTCCTACGAGCAGTACTTC. The encoded protein is CASSQGQHSYEQYF.